This TCR beta chain was sequenced for a study of early T cells in non-severe SARS-CoV-2 infection. Turning to the study itself: The sequenced material was bulk RNA from unsorted whole blood, and its chains were unpaired. Study observations and caveats: The VDJdb matching leaned toward anti-spike CD8 responses and overlooked private and CD4 specificities.

Concerning this clonotype itself: Its specificity is unknown.

Unique molecular identifiers (one per individual cDNA molecule) were attached. In TCRdb, the 5' RACE reads were re-called with MiXCR into one record per CDR3 protein. The table includes around 50,000 distinct CDR3 sequences, around 10% detected once. The TCR originated in an adult who was a healthcare worker with PCR-confirmed SARS-CoV-2 infection or an uninfected control (not recorded which). The source material was whole blood.

The CDR3 bases are TGTGCCAGCAGCTTAGAGGGCCCAGCCTACAATGAGCAGTTCTTC. It yields the protein CASSLEGPAYNEQFF. The J gene is TRBJ2-1, the V gene TRBV11-2; D not resolved. The CDR3 totals 15 residues. Per the germline V gene, CDR1 is SGHAT and CDR2 is FQNNGV. Trimming pared 0 bases from V and 2 bases from J, leaving 8 bases between.